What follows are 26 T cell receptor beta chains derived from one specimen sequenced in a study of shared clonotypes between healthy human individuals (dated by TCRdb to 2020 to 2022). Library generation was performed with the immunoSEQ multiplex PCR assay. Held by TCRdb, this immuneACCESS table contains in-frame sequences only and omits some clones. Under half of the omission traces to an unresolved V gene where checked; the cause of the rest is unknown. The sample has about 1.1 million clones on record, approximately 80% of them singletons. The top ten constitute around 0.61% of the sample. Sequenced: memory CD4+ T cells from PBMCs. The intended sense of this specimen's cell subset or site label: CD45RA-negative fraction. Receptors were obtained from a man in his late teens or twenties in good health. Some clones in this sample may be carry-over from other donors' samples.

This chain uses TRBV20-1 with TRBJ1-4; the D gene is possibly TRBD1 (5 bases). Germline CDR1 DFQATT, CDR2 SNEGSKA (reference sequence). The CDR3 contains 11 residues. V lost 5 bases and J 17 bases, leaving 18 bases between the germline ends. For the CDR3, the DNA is TGCAGTGCTTCCGAGGGGCCGATCGGCTTTTTT. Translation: CSASEGPIGFF.

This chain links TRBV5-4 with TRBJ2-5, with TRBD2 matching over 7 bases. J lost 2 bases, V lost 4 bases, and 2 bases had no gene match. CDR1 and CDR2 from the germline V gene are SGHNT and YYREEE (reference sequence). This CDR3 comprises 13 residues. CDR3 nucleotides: TGTGCCAGCAGCCGGGGGGTACAAGAGACCCAGTACTTC. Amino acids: CASSRGVQETQYF.

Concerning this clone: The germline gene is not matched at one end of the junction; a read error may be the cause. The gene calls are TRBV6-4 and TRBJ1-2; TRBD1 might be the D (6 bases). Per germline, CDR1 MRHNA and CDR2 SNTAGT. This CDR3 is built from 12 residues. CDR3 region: CAGRGVPYGYTF. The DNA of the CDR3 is TGTGCCGGCAGGGGCGTCCCTTATGGCTACACCTTC.

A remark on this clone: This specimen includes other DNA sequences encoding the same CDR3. CDR3 coding DNA: TGTGCCACCAGCCGAGGGACTTACAATGAGCAGTTCTTC. It is translated as CATSRGTYNEQFF. The V gene is TRBV15, the J gene TRBJ2-1; a weak D match, TRBD2 (6 bases). V was trimmed by 5 bases and J by 4 bases, leaving 9 bases between them. The CDR3 extends over 13 amino acids. Germline assignment: CDR1 LNHNV and CDR2 YYDKDF (reference sequence).

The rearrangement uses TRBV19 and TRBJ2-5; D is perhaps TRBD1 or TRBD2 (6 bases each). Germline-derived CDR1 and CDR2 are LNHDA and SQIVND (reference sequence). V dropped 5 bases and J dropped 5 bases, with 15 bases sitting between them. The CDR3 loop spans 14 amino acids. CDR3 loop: CASSHRGQWETQYF. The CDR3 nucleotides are TGTGCCAGTAGTCATCGGGGGCAGTGGGAGACCCAGTACTTC.

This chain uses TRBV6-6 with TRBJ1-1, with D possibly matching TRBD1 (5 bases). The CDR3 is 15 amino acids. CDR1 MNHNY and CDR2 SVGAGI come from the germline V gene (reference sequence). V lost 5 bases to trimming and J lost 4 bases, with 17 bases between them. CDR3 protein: CASSGYSTGGTEAFF. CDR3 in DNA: TGTGCCAGCAGTGGTTACTCTACTGGGGGCACTGAAGCTTTCTTT.

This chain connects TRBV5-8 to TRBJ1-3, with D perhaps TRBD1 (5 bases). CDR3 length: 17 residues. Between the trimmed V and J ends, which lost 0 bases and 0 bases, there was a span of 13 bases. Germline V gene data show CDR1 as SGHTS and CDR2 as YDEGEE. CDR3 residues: CASSLGQFPTSGNTIYF. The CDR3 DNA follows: TGTGCCAGCAGCTTGGGACAGTTCCCGACCTCTGGAAACACCATATATTTT.

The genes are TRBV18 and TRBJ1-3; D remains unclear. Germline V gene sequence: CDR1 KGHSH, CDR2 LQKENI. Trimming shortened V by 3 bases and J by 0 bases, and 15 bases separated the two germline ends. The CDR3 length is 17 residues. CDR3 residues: CASSPLLTGASGNTIYF. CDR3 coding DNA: TGTGCCAGCTCACCCCTGCTGACGGGCGCCTCTGGAAACACCATATATTTT. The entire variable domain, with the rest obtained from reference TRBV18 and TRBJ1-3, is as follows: NAGVMQNPRHLVRRRGQEARLRCSPMKGHSHVYWYRQLPEEGLKFMVYLQKENIIDESGMPKERFSAEFPKEGPSILRIQQVVRGDSAAYFCASSPLLTGASGNTIYFGEGSWLTVV.

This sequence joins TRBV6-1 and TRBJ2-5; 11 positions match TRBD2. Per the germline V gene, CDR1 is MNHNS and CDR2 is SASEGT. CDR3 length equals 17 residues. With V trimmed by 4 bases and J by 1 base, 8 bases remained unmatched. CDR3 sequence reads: CASSVASGRWGQETQYF. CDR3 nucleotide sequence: TGTGCCAGCAGTGTGGCTAGCGGGAGGTGGGGCCAAGAGACCCAGTACTTC.

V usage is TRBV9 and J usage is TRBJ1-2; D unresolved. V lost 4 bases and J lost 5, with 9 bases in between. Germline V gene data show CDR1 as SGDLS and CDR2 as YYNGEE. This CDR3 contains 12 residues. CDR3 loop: CASSTRSYGYTF. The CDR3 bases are TGTGCCAGCAGCACAAGGAGTTATGGCTACACCTTC.

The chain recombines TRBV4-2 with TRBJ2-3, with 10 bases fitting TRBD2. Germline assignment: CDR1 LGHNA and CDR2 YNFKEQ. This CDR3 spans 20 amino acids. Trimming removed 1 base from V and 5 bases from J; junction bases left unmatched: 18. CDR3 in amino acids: CASSQALASGSGSAGDTQYF. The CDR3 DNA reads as TGTGCCAGCAGCCAAGCACTGGCTAGCGGGAGTGGCTCGGCGGGAGATACGCAGTATTTT.

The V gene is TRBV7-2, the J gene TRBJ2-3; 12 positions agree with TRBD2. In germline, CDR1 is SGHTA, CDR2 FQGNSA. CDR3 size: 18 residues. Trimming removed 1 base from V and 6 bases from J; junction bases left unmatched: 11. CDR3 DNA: TGTGCCAGCAGCTTAGTTTCGCGGGCTAGCGGGAGGGAGGATACGCAGTATTTT. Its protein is CASSLVSRASGREDTQYF.

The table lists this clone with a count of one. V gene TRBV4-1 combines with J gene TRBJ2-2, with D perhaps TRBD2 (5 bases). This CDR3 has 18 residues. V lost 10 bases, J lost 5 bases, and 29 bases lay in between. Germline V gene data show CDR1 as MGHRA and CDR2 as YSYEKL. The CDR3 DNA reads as TGCGCCACCTCCCACCCCCGCGGGTGGTATGAGGGTACCGGGGAGCTGTTTTTT. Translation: CATSHPRGWYEGTGELFF.

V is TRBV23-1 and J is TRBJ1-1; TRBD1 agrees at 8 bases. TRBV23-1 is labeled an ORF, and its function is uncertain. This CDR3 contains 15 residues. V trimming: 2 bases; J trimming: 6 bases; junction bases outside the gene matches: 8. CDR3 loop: CASSQTGTRGPEAFF. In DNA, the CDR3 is TGCGCCAGCAGTCAAACCGGGACCAGGGGGCCTGAAGCTTTCTTT.

The CDR3 region is CASSQPTSGLYEQYF. CDR3 DNA: TGTGCCAGCAGCCAGCCTACTAGCGGGCTGTACGAGCAGTACTTC. This chain uses TRBV11-2 with TRBJ2-7, with 9 bases aligning to TRBD2. The CDR3 loop spans 15 amino acids. Per the germline V gene, CDR1 is SGHAT and CDR2 is FQNNGV. J gave up 4 bases and V 5 bases, and 9 bases lay outside the gene matches.

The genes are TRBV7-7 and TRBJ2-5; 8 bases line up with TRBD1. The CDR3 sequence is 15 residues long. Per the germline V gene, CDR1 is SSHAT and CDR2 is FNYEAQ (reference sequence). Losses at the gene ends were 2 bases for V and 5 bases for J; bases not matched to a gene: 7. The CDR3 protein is CASSLTGQGMETQYF. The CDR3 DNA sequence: TGTGCCAGCAGCTTAACCGGACAGGGAATGGAGACCCAGTACTTC. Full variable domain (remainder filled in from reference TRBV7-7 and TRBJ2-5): GAGVSQSPRYKVTKRGQDVTLRCDPISSHATLYWYQQALGQGPEFLTYFNYEAQPDKSGLPSDRFSAERPEGSISTLTIQRTEQRDSAMYRCASSLTGQGMETQYFGPGTRLLVL.

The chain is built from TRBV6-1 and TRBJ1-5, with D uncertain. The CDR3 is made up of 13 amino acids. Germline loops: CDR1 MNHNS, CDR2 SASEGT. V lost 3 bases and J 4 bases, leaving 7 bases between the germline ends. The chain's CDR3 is CASSESDNQPQHF. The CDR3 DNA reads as TGTGCCAGCAGTGAGTCCGATAATCAGCCCCAGCATTTT.

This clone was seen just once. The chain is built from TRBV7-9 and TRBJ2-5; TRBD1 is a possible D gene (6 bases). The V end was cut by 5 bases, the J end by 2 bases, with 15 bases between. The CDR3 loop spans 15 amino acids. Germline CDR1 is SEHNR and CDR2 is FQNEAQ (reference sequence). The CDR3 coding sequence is TGTGCCAGCAGCCTTGGGGCAGGGGCTCAAGAGACCCAGTACTTC. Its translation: CASSLGAGAQETQYF.

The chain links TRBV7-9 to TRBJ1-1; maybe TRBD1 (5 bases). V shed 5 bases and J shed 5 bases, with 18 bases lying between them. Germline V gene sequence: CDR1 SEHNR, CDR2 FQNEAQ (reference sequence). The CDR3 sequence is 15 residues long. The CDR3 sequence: CASSRRRGLGTEAFF. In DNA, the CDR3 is TGTGCCAGCAGCCGACGGAGGGGTCTAGGTACTGAAGCTTTCTTT.

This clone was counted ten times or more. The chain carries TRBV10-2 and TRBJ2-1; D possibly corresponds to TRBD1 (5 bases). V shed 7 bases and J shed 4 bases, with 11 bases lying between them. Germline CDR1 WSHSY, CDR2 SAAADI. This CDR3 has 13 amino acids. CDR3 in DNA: TGCGCCAGCAAGATCGACAGTTACAATGAGCAGTTCTTC. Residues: CASKIDSYNEQFF.

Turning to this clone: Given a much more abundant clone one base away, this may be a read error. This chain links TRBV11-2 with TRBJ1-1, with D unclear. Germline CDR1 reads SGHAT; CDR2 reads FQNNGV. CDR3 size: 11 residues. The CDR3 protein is CAGSSGSAAFF. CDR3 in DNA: TGTGCCGGCAGTTCGGGGAGTGCGGCTTTCTTT. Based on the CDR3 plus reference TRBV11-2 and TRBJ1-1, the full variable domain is EAGVAQSPRYKIIEKRQSVAFWCNPISGHATLYWYQQILGQGPKLLIQFQNNGVVDDSQLPKDRFSAERLKGVDSTLKIQPAKLEDSAVYLCAGSSGSAAFFGQGTRLTVV.

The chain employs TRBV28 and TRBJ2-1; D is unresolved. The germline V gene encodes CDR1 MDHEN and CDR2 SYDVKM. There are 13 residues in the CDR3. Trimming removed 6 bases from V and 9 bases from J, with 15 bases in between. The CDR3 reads CASRLHDAREQFF. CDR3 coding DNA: TGTGCCAGCAGGTTACATGACGCCCGTGAGCAGTTCTTC.

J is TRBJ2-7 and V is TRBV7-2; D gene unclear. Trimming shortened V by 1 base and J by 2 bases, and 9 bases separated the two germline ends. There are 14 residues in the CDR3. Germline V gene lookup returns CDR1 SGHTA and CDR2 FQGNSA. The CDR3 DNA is TGTGCCAGCAGCTTAGTGGCGGCCACCTACGAGCAGTACTTC. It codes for CASSLVAATYEQYF.

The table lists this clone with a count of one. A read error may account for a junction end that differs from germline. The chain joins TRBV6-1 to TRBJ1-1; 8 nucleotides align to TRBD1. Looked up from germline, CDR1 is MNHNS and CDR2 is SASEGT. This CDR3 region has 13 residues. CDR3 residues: CASREDRGTEAFF. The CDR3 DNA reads TGTGCCAGCAGGGAAGACAGGGGCACTGAAGCTTTCTTT.

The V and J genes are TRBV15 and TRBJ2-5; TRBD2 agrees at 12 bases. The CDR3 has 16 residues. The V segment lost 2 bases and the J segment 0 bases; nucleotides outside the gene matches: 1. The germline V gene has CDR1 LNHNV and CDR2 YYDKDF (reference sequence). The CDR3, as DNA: TGTGCCACCAGCAGAACTAGCGGGAGGTACCAAGAGACCCAGTACTTC. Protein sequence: CATSRTSGRYQETQYF.

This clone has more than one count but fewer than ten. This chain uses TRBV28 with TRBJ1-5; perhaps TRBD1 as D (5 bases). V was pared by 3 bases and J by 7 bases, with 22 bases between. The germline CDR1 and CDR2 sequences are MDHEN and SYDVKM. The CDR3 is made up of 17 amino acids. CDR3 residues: CASSFIAPGLIGQPQHF. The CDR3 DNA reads TGTGCCAGCAGTTTTATCGCTCCGGGGCTAATTGGACAGCCCCAGCATTTT.